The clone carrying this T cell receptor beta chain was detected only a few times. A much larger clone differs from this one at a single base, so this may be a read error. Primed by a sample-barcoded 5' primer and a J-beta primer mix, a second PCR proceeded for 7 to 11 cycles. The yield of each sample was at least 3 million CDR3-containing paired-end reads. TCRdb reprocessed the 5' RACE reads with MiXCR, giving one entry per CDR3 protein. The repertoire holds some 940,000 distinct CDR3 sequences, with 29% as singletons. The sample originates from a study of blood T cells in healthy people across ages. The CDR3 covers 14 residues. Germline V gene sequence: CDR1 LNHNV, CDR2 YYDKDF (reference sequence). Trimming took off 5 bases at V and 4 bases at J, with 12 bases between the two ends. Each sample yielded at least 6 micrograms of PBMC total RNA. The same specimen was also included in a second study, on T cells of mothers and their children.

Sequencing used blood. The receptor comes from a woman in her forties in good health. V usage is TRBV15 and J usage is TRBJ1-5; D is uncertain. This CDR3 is CATSWGYTNQPQHF. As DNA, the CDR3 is TGTGCCACCAGCTGGGGTTACACAAATCAGCCCCAGCATTTT. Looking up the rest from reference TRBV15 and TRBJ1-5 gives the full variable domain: DAMVIQNPRYQVTQFGKPVTLSCSQTLNHNVMYWYQQKSSQAPKLLFHYYDKDFNNEADTPDNFQSRRPNTSFCFLDIRSPGLGDTAMYLCATSWGYTNQPQHFGDGTRLSIL.